The 23 T cell receptor beta chains below were found in one sample sequenced in a study of T cells after yellow fever vaccination. TCRdb recomputed calls from the 5' RACE reads with MiXCR, one row per CDR3 protein. The sample yields approximately 160,000 distinct CDR3 sequences, approximately 6.2% seen once. The starting material was CD4+ T cells sorted from PBMCs, obtained on the day of the first yellow fever vaccination. The receptors derive from a young man who received the YFV17D yellow fever vaccine.

This clonotype was seen a handful of times. V gene TRBV5-1 combines with J gene TRBJ1-4; D call uncertain. CDR1 SGHRS and CDR2 YFSETQ come from the germline V gene. V was pared by 0 bases and J by 0 bases, with 6 bases between. This CDR3 region has 15 residues. CDR3 sequence (DNA): TGCGCCAGCAGCTTGGGGATTACAACTAATGAAAAACTGTTTTTT. Its protein is CASSLGITTNEKLFF. The full variable domain, completed using reference TRBV5-1 and TRBJ1-4, is KAGVTQTPRYLIKTRGQQVTLSCSPISGHRSVSWYQQTPGQGLQFLFEYFSETQRNKGNFPGRFSGRQFSNSRSEMNVSTLELGDSALYLCASSLGITTNEKLFFGSGTQLSVL.

The V and J genes are TRBV24-1 and TRBJ2-5, with D hard to call. The V end was cut by 0 bases, the J end by 1 base, with 8 bases between. CDR1 is KGHDR, CDR2 SFDVKD, per germline. The CDR3 contains 15 residues. CDR3 sequence: CATSDLRSAQETQYF. The CDR3 nucleotides are TGTGCCACCAGTGATTTGCGGTCTGCCCAAGAGACCCAGTACTTC.

Many counts were recorded for this clonotype. The chain combines TRBV3-1 with TRBJ2-1; 11 bases line up with TRBD2. The V gene end was trimmed by 2 bases and the J gene end by 0 bases; junction bases not matched to a gene: 3. The germline CDR1 and CDR2 sequences are LGHDT and YNNKEL (reference sequence). The CDR3 contains 17 residues. In nucleotides, the CDR3 is TGTGCCAGCAGCCAACGACTAGCGGGGTACTCCTACAATGAGCAGTTCTTC. Translating gives CASSQRLAGYSYNEQFF.

This clonotype appeared many times. The chain has TRBV27 and TRBJ2-5, with TRBD2 identical over 14 bases. V lost 4 bases, J lost 1 base, and 8 bases stayed unmatched. Germline CDR1 and CDR2: MNHEY and SMNVEV (reference sequence). The CDR3 contains 18 residues. The CDR3 DNA reads as TGTGCCAGCAGTTCCGGGACTAGCGGGGGCCTCTTCCAAGAGACCCAGTACTTC. Translating it yields CASSSGTSGGLFQETQYF.

This clonotype was seen a handful of times. The chain recombines TRBV5-1 with TRBJ2-1; weak D call: TRBD1 (5 bases). CDR1 is SGHRS and CDR2 is YFSETQ in the germline V gene. Trimming cost V 7 bases and J 1 base, with 12 bases left between them. The CDR3 runs 14 residues. CDR3 nucleotides: TGCGCCAGCGGAAGGACAAATTCCTACAATGAGCAGTTCTTC. Its translation is CASGRTNSYNEQFF.

This clonotype has a count of ten or more. CDR3 region: CASSFRQPDTDTQYF. The CDR3 bases are TGTGCCAGCAGCTTCAGACAGCCCGACACAGATACGCAGTATTTT. The rearrangement joins TRBV7-2 to TRBJ2-3; possibly TRBD1 for D (5 bases). The ends were cut back, 3 bases at V and 2 bases at J, with 12 bases in the middle. Germline V gene sequence: CDR1 SGHTA, CDR2 FQGNSA. The length of the CDR3 is 15 residues.

This clonotype was recorded many times. This sequence joins TRBV15 and TRBJ2-1; D is unresolved. V was cut by 1 base and J by 5 bases, with 6 bases left in between. The CDR3 loop spans 13 amino acids. Germline V gives CDR1 LNHNV, CDR2 YYDKDF (reference sequence). The CDR3 nucleotides read TGTGCCACCAGCAGAGGACCGGACAATGAGCAGTTCTTC. This encodes CATSRGPDNEQFF.

The table lists this clonotype with many counts. This chain joins TRBV5-1 and TRBJ2-5; no clear D gene. Germline V CDR1 and CDR2: SGHRS, YFSETQ. V shed 4 bases and J shed 0 bases, with 4 bases lying between them. The CDR3 contains 12 residues. The CDR3 loop reads CASSGDQETQYF. The CDR3 bases are TGCGCCAGCAGCGGGGACCAAGAGACCCAGTACTTC.

The V call is TRBV5-1, the J call TRBJ1-1; D not resolved. CDR1 and CDR2 (germline): SGHRS, YFSETQ. With 2 bases removed from V and 4 bases from J, the gap between germline ends came to 12 bases. The CDR3 is made up of 14 amino acids. Written as DNA, the CDR3 is TGCGCCAGCAGCTTAGGGTACTTGGGCACTGAAGCTTTCTTT. Translating gives CASSLGYLGTEAFF.

This clonotype was seen repeatedly, ten times or more. The chain employs TRBV7-2 and TRBJ2-5; 9 bases align to TRBD1. The CDR3 totals 15 residues. Germline V gene data show CDR1 as SGHTA and CDR2 as FQGNSA. The V segment lost 5 bases and the J segment 2 bases; nucleotides outside the gene matches: 6. In DNA form, the CDR3 reads TGTGCCAGCAGCGACAGGGGGGGGGGACAAGAGACCCAGTACTTC. Translated: CASSDRGGGQETQYF.

This clonotype was seen only a few times. The V gene is TRBV7-9, the J gene TRBJ2-1, with a possible D match to TRBD2 (7 bases). CDR3 length: 13 residues. Trimming pared 3 bases from V and 8 bases from J, leaving 11 bases between. CDR1 and CDR2 (germline): SEHNR, FQNEAQ (reference sequence). CDR3 sequence reads: CASSFRRGHEQFF. The CDR3, as DNA: TGTGCCAGCAGCTTTCGGCGGGGGCATGAGCAGTTCTTC.

As regards this clonotype: A much bigger clone sits one base away, suggesting this may be a read error. This sequence joins TRBV7-2 and TRBJ2-3; TRBD2 matches 8 bases. After removal of 4 bases from V and 1 base from J, the junction contained 10 bases not matched to a gene. The CDR3 length is 17 residues. Germline V gene sequence: CDR1 SGHTA, CDR2 FQGNSA. CDR3: CASSSTSRRGGTDTQYF. The CDR3 DNA follows: TGTGCCAGCAGCTCAACAAGTCGGCGGGGGGGCACAGATACGCAGTATTTT.

This clonotype was recorded at least ten times. The chain carries TRBV24-1 and TRBJ2-3; D remains ambiguous. The CDR3 sequence is 13 residues long. Trimming left V 5 bases short and J 1 base short, with 6 bases between. Per germline, CDR1 KGHDR and CDR2 SFDVKD. The CDR3 here is CATSGVGTDTQYF. The CDR3 coding sequence is TGTGCCACCAGTGGGGTCGGCACAGATACGCAGTATTTT.

This clonotype was observed at least ten times. In DNA form, the CDR3 reads TGTGCCAGCAGTCCCAATTCAGATACGCAGTATTTT. Translation: CASSPNSDTQYF. The chain recombines TRBV6-5 with TRBJ2-3; no clear D. The length of the CDR3 is 12 residues. Germline assignment: CDR1 MNHEY and CDR2 SVGAGI. V gave up 5 bases and J gave up 4 bases, with 7 bases separating them.

This clonotype was seen only a few times. The rearrangement uses TRBV20-1 and TRBJ1-1, with TRBD1 as a possible D gene (5 bases). Germline V gives CDR1 DFQATT, CDR2 SNEGSKA (reference sequence). This CDR3 contains 14 residues. CDR3 DNA sequence: TGCAGACCCCACCTTGGGACCTTGAACACTGAAGCTTTCTTT. It is translated as CRPHLGTLNTEAFF.

This clonotype was observed at least ten times. The CDR3 is CASRTQASTNEKLFF. Here the CDR3 DNA reads TGTGCCAGCAGGACACAGGCCTCAACTAATGAAAAACTGTTTTTT. V gene TRBV12-3 or TRBV12-4 combines with J gene TRBJ1-4, with D tentatively TRBD1 (5 bases). The CDR3 has 15 amino acids. With 6 bases removed from V and 0 bases from J, the gap between germline ends came to 11 bases.

This clonotype was detected only a few times. J is TRBJ1-4 and V is TRBV18; TRBD1 is a possible D gene (5 bases). The CDR3 consists of 15 residues. The V gene's germline CDR1 is KGHSH and CDR2 LQKENI. Deletions cut 3 bases from V and 6 bases from J, with 14 bases between. The CDR3 reads CASSPRSGEDEKLFF. CDR3 in DNA: TGTGCCAGCTCACCCCGGTCGGGGGAGGATGAAAAACTGTTTTTT.

This clonotype occurred many times. The chain links TRBV29-1 to TRBJ1-1; 7 positions match TRBD1. Per germline, CDR1 SQVTM and CDR2 ANQGSEA. This CDR3 spans 13 amino acids. V trimming: 7 bases; J trimming: 0 bases; junction bases outside the gene matches: 5. For the CDR3, the DNA is TGCAGCGCCTCACAGGGGTTGAACACTGAAGCTTTCTTT. Translating it yields CSASQGLNTEAFF.

The J gene is TRBJ2-7, the V gene TRBV7-2; no reliable D call. CDR1 and CDR2 from the germline V gene are SGHTA and FQGNSA. The CDR3 sequence is 14 residues long. The V end was cut by 4 bases, the J end by 1 base, with 11 bases between. CDR3 loop: CASSSQAGSYEQYV. CDR3 DNA: TGTGCCAGCAGCTCCCAGGCAGGTTCCTACGAGCAGTACGTC.

V and J are TRBV12-3 or TRBV12-4 and TRBJ1-2, with 7 bases aligning to TRBD1. J was trimmed by 1 base and V by 6 bases; bases with no gene match: 5. CDR3 length equals 14 residues. The CDR3 bases are TGTGCCAGCAGGACGACAGGGCTTAACTATGGCTACACCTTC. Its protein product is CASRTTGLNYGYTF.

At least ten counts were recorded for this clonotype. The chain joins TRBV7-6 to TRBJ2-1, with 7 positions matching TRBD2. The CDR3 runs to 16 residues. CDR1 and CDR2 from the germline V gene are SGHVS and FNYEAQ. Trimming took 4 bases from V and 0 from J; bases not matched to a gene: 6. The CDR3 DNA reads TGTGCCAGCAGCTCCTTTGGCGGGGGCTCCTACAATGAGCAGTTCTTC. It is translated as CASSSFGGGSYNEQFF.

This clonotype was seen more than once but under ten times. V gene TRBV12-3 or TRBV12-4 combines with J gene TRBJ1-2; D not certain. Trimming pared 2 bases from V and 6 bases from J, leaving 10 bases between. This CDR3 spans 13 amino acids. The CDR3 loop is CASSLTGSDGYTF. CDR3 nucleotide sequence: TGTGCCAGCAGTTTAACTGGGAGTGATGGCTACACCTTC.

This chain joins TRBV9 and TRBJ2-5; 9 nucleotides line up with TRBD2. Germline values: CDR1 SGDLS, CDR2 YYNGEE. The CDR3 is 13 residues long. The trim removed 5 bases at V and 9 bases at J, leaving 8 bases unmatched. The CDR3 protein is CASSGGRARAQYF. For the CDR3, the DNA is TGTGCCAGCAGTGGCGGGAGGGCCCGGGCCCAGTACTTC.